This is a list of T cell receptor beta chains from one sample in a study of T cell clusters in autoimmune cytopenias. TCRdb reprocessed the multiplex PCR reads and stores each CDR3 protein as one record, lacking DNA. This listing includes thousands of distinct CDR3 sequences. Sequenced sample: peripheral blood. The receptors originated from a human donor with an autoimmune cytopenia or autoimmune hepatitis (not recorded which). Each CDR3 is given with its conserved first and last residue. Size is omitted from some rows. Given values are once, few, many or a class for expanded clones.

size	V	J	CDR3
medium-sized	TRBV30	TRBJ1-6	CAWSQGQDNSPLHF
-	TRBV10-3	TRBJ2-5	CAISDQVETQYF
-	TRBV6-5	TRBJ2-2	CASSFHRPGELFF
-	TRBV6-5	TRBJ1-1	CASSPFGPTTEAFF
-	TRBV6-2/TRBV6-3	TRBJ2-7	CASSSGTMASYEQYF
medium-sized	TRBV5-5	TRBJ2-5	CASSLAGAGQETQYF
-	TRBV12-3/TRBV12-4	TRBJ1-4	CASRVTATEKLFF
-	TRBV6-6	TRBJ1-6	CASSYSLGGYNSPLHF
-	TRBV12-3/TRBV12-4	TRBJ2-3	CASRRGRADTQYF
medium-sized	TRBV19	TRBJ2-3	CASSISLQGARRVTQYF
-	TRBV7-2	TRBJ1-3	CASSFPGTGNTIYF
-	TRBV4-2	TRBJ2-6	CASSPRDPGANVLTF
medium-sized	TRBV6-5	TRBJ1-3	CASKDGGGSGNTIYF
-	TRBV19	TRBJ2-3	CASSIGLAGSTDTQYF
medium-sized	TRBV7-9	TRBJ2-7	CASSEDRIQYF
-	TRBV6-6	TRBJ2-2	CASSYTSGGVSRELFF
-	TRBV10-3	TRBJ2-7	CVISEGTGQFYEQYF
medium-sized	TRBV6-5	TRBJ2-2	CASSYRRLAGGKRGGELFF
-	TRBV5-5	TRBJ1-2	CASSLLGLTYGYTF
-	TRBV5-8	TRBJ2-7	CASSLADFRGFTYEQYF
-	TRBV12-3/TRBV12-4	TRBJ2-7	CASSLRREGSYNEQYF
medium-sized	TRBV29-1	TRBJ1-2	CSVEEQGARYGYTF
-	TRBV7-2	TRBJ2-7	CASSSRGGYEQYF
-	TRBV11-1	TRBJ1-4	CASSLDRGRVEKLFF
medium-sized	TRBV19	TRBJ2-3	CASGLRLAGGQEDTQYF
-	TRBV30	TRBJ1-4	CAWSGTGLDEKLFF
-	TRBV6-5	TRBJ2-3	CASSYSGALADTQYF
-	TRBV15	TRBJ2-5	CATSRDRETQYF
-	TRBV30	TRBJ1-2	CAWARRDNYGYTF
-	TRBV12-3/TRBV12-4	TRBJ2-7	CASRGTRGQGPLEQYF
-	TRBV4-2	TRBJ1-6	CASSGTEKVSPLHF
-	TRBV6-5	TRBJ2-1	CASSPPGAREQFF
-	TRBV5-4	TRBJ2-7	CASGYGLNSYEQYF
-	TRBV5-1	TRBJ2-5	CASSLGARDEETQYF
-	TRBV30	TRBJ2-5	CAWNRGQRETQYF
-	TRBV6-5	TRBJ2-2	CASSSLGGGLAGTGELFF
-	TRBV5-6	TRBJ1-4	CASSFLQGATNEKLFF
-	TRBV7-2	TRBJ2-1	CASSSRVSSYNEQFF
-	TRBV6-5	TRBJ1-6	CASSQGTGSSPLHF
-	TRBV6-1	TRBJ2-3	CASRGPTDTQYF
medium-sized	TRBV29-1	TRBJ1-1	CSYGRNTEAFF
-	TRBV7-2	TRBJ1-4	CASSPQGRQWDEKLFF